Below, one T cell receptor (beta chain) is given with its context. What antigen it recognizes has not been identified. The read stops 3 residues short of the end of the CDR3; the missing end is completed from the germline J gene. This record comes from a study of T cells in women clearing cervical HPV infection (dated by TCRdb to between 2018 and 2020). With regard to the full study: The cases were 20 to 25 women with histologically confirmed HPV16-related CIN3 or worse, and 2 of those women had invasive cancers. Cases and controls were matched on year of sample collection and on age within five years. As quality controls, five blinded duplicates were added to each group, bringing the total to approximately 60 samples made up of 50 or so participants and 10 or so replicates. The approximately 26 controls were women who cleared a single incident HPV16 infection within 12 months without developing precancer or cancer. Nested within Costa Rica's Guanacaste HPV Natural History Study, an exploratory proof-of-principle case-control study compared TCR repertoires across cervical HPV16 outcomes. Because only a few women had HLA typing data, the possibility that HLA type acted as a confounder could not be ruled out. The parent cohort enrolled roughly 9,600 women aged 18 or older in Guanacaste, Costa Rica, during about 1992 to 1994 and followed them for approximately 7 years. For cases, a median interval of about 140 days, with an interquartile range of about 90 to 210 days, was observed between lesion detection and blood sampling. Blood from cases was collected at the visit at which the lesion was first identified, whereas blood from controls was collected once infection was no longer detected. Cases had a median age of almost 35 years and controls had a median age of approximately 38, with no significant differences in baseline characteristics.

Trimmed from V: 5 bases; trimmed from J: 6 bases; junction bases lacking a gene match: 6. Reading from cysteine to phenylalanine, the CDR3 counts 14 amino acids. The DNA shown is the part of the CDR3 that was read: 33 bases, in frame from base 1. Study-wide conclusions, independent of this receptor: Cases had lower TRBV6-7 relative abundance than controls (approximately 0.11% versus 0.16%; Bonferroni P = 0.0008). By combining richness with V gene abundances, random forest classifiers separated cases from controls with an estimated AUC of less than 0.85. Because the number of T cells per sample was unknown, the richness differences could reflect varying T-cell content rather than repertoire biology. CIN3+ cases had significantly higher TCR repertoire richness than controls across sequencing depths, but evenness did not differ between the groups. Whether associations preceded infection or resulted from infection could not be shown with the cross-sectional design, and effector/memory subsets and HPV-specific T cells were not isolated.

Every participant had a single incident cervical HPV16 infection, and women with prevalent HPV16 infections were excluded. Cervical HPV DNA was detected with MY09/MY11 PCR, and genotyping was done with dot-blot hybridization. Roughly 15 mL of heparinized blood were centrifuged, and the buffy coat was aliquoted, frozen at -30°C, then stored at -80°C. QIAGEN kits were used to extract genomic DNA from the buffy coat specimens. TCR beta CDR3 regions were amplified by multiplex PCR from an average of around 1,200 ng genomic DNA per sample using the immunoSEQ assay. To correct primer bias, the assay used a complete synthetic TCR repertoire to set an amplification baseline. Amplicons were sequenced on the Illumina platform. Processing in the source paper ran as follows. Error correction of the sequences involved clustering with frequency ratios plus a modified nearest-neighbor algorithm, after which the sequences were analyzed in the immunoSEQ Analyzer using IMGT gene definitions. At each rarefaction depth, TCR richness and evenness were averaged across 20 rarefaction repeats, and any sample with fewer sequences than the depth was left out. V, D and J gene relative abundances were compared between groups with Wilcoxon rank sum tests, applying FDR correction. An intraclass correlation of about 96% for TCR richness and an average of about 77% across 66 gene segments were obtained from the blinded duplicates. TCRdb obtained this table from immuneACCESS and retained in-frame rearrangements with V and J assigned. These tables miss some clones; where compared with another copy, unresolved V genes account for less than half of the shortfall, and the remainder is unexplained. V, J and clone size were drawn from that table, and D and trimming were deduced from the DNA. The table kept for this sample lists about 20,000 clones. The ten largest clones add up to 5% to 5.5% of the sample.

This clonotype originated in a woman between 18 and 75 years old with a cervical HPV16 infection that either progressed to CIN3+ or cleared (not recorded which). The material sequenced was blood buffy coat. The chain is assembled from TRBV12-3 or TRBV12-4 and TRBJ2-5, and TRBD1 matches 10 of the central bases. Partial CDR3 DNA: TGTGCCAGCAGTATCCCGGGACAGGGGAAGACC. This sequence encodes CASSIPGQGKT. The entire CDR3 is CASSIPGQGKTQYF.